This TCR beta chain was obtained from a study of long-term antiretroviral therapy in people with HIV (dated by TCRdb to between 2022 and 2023). Concerning the study at large: The earliest samples were collected about a decade before the 2015 WHO recommendation for immediate ART, when ART was typically delayed until CD4 counts fell. This retrospective serial study examined whether starting ART and sustained HIV suppression were associated with changes in the composition and diversity of the TRB repertoire in peripheral blood. From 30 to 35 adults with confirmed HIV infection, the cohort provided over 150 cryopreserved PBMC samples, gathered serially across a mean of around six years (range 1-12). Among the 30 or so participants with HIV, eleven were female. No cross-contamination during QIAcube processing was shown when test extractions of a monoclonal T-cell line were performed alongside around 30 polyclonal samples. The paper as a whole reports these results and caveats: No data were available on ART adherence, viral resistance or therapy changes, limiting inferences about post-ART repertoire changes. At every time point, the repertoire was dominated by expanded TRB clones first identified before ART initiation, although this dominance fluctuated and, in many PLHIV, declined after ART. Starting ART was linked to a significant rise in TRB diversity, yet even with long-term ART the diversity remained significantly lower than in transplant donor controls. Compared with controls, HIV repertoires had narrower CDR3 length ranges, and the network structure pointed to an antigen-experienced repertoire that shifted only slightly toward naive after ART. Limited PBMC availability meant only the TCR beta chain was sequenced, without alpha chain pairing. Because pre-ART samples had limited cell numbers, profiling was done on unsorted PBMC rather than on sorted CD4+ and CD8+ T cells. The samples span the years 2004 to 2017, and the ART regimens used may be less effective than current regimens.

The immunoSEQ hsTCRB v3.0 assay was used at survey level resolution to sequence the TRB variable region. A depth of about 40,000-50,000 T-cell genomes per sample was targeted for TRB sequencing. TRB libraries were pooled and sequenced on an Illumina MiSeq using a v3 150-cycle kit. Under the source paper's analysis protocol: Analysis of repertoires was carried out in R inside a reproducible Nextflow workflow spanning QC, data transformation and analysis. LymphoSeq2, an R package for AIRR-Seq data exploration, was used to implement custom analyses. A handful of samples yielding fewer than 5000 total TRB sequences were excluded, leaving roughly 200 analyzed HIV repertoires. Among the roughly 190 retained HIV repertoires, 55 to 65 were collected before ART initiation and approximately 130 were collected after ART initiation. Each repertoire was downsampled to 5000 TRB nucleotide sequences, and summary statistics were averaged across 100 downsampling iterations. The analysis kept only TRB sequences whose CDR3 regions were at least seven amino acids long. Diversity was assessed using a clonality score derived from Shannon entropy and using the Gini coefficient. In the repertoire networks, any two of the top 5000 CDR3 amino acid sequences were linked whenever the two sequences differed by an edit distance of one. GLIPH2 predicted antigen specificity groups and MHC restriction for TRB CDR3 amino acid sequences. To flag known associations with CMV, EBV, HIV or tissue antigens, CDR3 amino acid sequences were compared against VDJdb and McPAS-TCR. Pre-ART, post-ART and control groups were compared with Wilcoxon signed-rank tests and Holm-Bonferroni correction. TCRdb took this table from immuneACCESS and kept in-frame rearrangements with V and J called. Such tables lack part of the clones; where checked against another copy, unresolved V genes explain under half of the gap, and the rest is unexplained. V and J calls and clone size come straight from that table; D and trimming were deduced from the DNA. Recorded for this sample are tens of thousands of clones; under 85% of them occurred a single time. The top ten hold about a quarter of the sample.

CDR1 and CDR2 are drawn from the germline V gene: SGHVS, FQNEAQ. Here V drops 1 base and J drops 7 bases, and the junction holds 14 bases not matched to any gene. The CDR3 goes from the cysteine to the phenylalanine over 18 residues. Solely the CDR3 DNA is kept, with 54 bases framed from the first base. To be included, a participant needed at least one PBMC sample from before ART initiation plus at least two post-ART samples. All participants with HIV were treated in the United States of America. Before DNA extraction, cryopreserved samples containing about 0.9-11 million PBMC were thawed and washed. At the time of the earliest PBMC sample for each participant with HIV, ages ranged from about 23 to 60 years. Each participant contributed PBMC samples from 1-4 timepoints before ART initiation and 2-8 timepoints after ART initiation, with a median of 7 samples. For every participant, serial HIV viral load, CD4+ T-cell count, ART history and demographic data were obtained. Genomic DNA was extracted from unsorted PBMC with a Qiagen kit on a QIAcube, processed in batches of 12 samples.

As for this clone: The clone's antigen remains unknown. Base quality data are lacking; no much larger clone is found one base away.

Recombination joined TRBV7-8 with TRBJ2-1; 9 of the junction bases match TRBD2. The sequencing used unsorted PBMCs, collected 0.4 years after starting antiretroviral therapy. The receptor was isolated from a man aged 50 to 60 with HIV. The CDR3 has the sequence CASSLGGGARVLGNEQFF. The nucleotide sequence is given as TGTGCCAGCAGCTTAGGCGGGGGGGCCAGGGTACTGGGGAATGAGCAGTTCTTC.